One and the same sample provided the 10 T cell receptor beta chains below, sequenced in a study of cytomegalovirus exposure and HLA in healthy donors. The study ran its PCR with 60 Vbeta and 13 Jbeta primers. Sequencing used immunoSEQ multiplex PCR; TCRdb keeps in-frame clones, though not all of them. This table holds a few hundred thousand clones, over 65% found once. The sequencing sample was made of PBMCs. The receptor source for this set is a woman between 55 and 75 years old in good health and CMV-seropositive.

CDR3 protein: CASSSRDQDPTEAFF. The DNA of the CDR3 is TGTGCCAGCAGCTCCAGGGATCAGGACCCCACTGAAGCTTTCTTT. The V call is TRBV7-6, the J call TRBJ1-1; a possible D gene is TRBD1 (5 bases). Per the germline V gene, CDR1 is SGHVS and CDR2 is FNYEAQ. The CDR3 extends over 15 amino acids. V lost 4 bases to trimming and J lost 4 bases, with 16 bases between them.

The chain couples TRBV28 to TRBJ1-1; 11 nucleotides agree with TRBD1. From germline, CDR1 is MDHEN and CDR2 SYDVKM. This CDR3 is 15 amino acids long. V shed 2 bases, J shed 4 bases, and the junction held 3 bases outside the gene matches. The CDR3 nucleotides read TGTGCCAGCAGTTTAGGCGGGACAGGGGGCACTGAAGCTTTCTTT. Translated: CASSLGGTGGTEAFF.

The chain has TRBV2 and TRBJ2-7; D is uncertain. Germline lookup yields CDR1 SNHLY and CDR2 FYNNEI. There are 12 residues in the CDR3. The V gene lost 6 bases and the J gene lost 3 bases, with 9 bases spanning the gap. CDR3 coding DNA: TGTGCCAGCAGGAGACTGAGCTACGAGCAGTACTTC. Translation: CASRRLSYEQYF. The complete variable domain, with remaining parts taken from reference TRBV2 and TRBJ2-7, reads EPEVTQTPSHQVTQMGQEVILRCVPISNHLYFYWYRQILGQKVEFLVSFYNNEISEKSEIFDDQFSVERPDGSNFTLKIRSTKLEDSAMYFCASRRLSYEQYFGPGTRLTVT.

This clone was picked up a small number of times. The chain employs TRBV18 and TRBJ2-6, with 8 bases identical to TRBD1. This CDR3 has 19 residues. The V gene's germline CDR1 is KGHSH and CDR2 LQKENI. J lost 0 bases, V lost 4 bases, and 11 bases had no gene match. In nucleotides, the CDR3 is TGTGCCAGCTCACTCAACCGTCCCGGGACAGGCTCTGGGGCCAACGTCCTGACTTTC. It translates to CASSLNRPGTGSGANVLTF.

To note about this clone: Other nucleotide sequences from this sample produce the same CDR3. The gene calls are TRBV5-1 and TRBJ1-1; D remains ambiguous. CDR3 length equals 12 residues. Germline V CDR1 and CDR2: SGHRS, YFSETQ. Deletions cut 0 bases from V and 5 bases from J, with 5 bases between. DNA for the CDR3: TGCGCCAGCAGCTTGGGGAGTACTGAAGCTTTCTTT. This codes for CASSLGSTEAFF.

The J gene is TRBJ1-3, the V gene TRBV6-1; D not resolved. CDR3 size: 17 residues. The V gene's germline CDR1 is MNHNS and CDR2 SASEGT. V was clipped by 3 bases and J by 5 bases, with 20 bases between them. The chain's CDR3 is CASSEHWSAGERNTIYF. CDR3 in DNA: TGTGCCAGCAGTGAGCATTGGTCAGCGGGCGAAAGAAACACCATATATTTT.

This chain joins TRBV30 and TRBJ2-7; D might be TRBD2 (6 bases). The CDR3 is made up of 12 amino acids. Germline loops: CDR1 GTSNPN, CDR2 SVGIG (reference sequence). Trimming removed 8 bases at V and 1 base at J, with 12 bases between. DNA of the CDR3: TGTGCCGGATCGGCGGGATCCTACGAGCAGTACTTC. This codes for CAGSAGSYEQYF.

The CDR3 coding sequence is TGCGCCAGCAGCCAAGATACCGGACACTCCTACGAGCAGTACTTC. It is translated as CASSQDTGHSYEQYF. The V call is TRBV4-3, the J call TRBJ2-7; tentatively, D is TRBD1 (5 bases). CDR1 is LGHNA and CDR2 is YSLEER in the germline V gene. V shed 0 bases and J shed 0 bases, with 9 bases lying between them. This CDR3 has 15 amino acids.

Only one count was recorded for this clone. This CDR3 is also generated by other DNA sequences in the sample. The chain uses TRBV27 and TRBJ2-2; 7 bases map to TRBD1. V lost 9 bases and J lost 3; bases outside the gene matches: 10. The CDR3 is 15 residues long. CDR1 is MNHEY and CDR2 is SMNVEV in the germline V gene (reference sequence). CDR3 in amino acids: CASSRRQGDTGELFF. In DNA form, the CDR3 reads TGTGCCAGTAGTAGACGGCAGGGGGACACCGGGGAGCTGTTTTTT.

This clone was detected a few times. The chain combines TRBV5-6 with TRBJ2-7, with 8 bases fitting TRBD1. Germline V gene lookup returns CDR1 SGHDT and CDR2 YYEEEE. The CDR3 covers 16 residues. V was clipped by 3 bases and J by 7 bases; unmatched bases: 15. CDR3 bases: TGTGCCAGCAGCTCACCCCAGGGGGCGTACACAGGGGAGCAGTACTTC. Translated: CASSSPQGAYTGEQYF.